These 23 T cell receptor beta chains were all obtained from the same sample, sequenced in a study of early T cells in non-severe SARS-CoV-2 infection. TCRdb independently ran MiXCR on the 5' RACE reads; one entry per CDR3 protein. The top ten clones hold 4.5% to 7% of a sample with more than 75,000 distinct CDR3 sequences, about 13% of them seen once. Sequences were obtained from whole blood. The receptor set was obtained from an adult who was a healthcare worker with PCR-confirmed SARS-CoV-2 infection or an uninfected control (not recorded which).

This clonotype was seen a handful of times. The chain employs TRBV5-1 and TRBJ2-1; 12 bases are a match to TRBD2. The germline CDR1 and CDR2 sequences are SGHRS and YFSETQ. Trimming at V came to 4 bases and at J to 8 bases, leaving 7 bases not matched to a gene. This CDR3 has 15 residues. The CDR3 sequence: CASSGRLAGVDEQFF. CDR3 nucleotides: TGCGCCAGCAGCGGGAGACTAGCGGGAGTAGATGAGCAGTTCTTC.

This clonotype was counted between two and nine times. The chain couples TRBV2 to TRBJ1-6, with D maybe TRBD1 (6 bases). The germline gives CDR1 SNHLY, CDR2 FYNNEI. This CDR3 region has 15 residues. V lost 6 bases, J lost 8 bases, and 17 bases lay in between. The CDR3 DNA follows: TGTGCCAGCAGAAAACAGGGTAATGAGGATTCACCCCTCCACTTT. Translating gives CASRKQGNEDSPLHF.

This clonotype occurred many times. The chain employs TRBV5-1 and TRBJ1-1; no clear D. Germline loops: CDR1 SGHRS, CDR2 YFSETQ. The length of the CDR3 is 14 residues. The germline V and J ends were trimmed by 0 bases and 3 bases, with 9 bases remaining between them. The CDR3 DNA reads TGCGCCAGCAGCTTGGGGCTACGAGACACTGAAGCTTTCTTT. Protein: CASSLGLRDTEAFF.

This chain uses TRBV19 with TRBJ1-5, with D possibly TRBD1 on 6 matching bases. The CDR3 contains 13 residues. The V gene's germline CDR1 is LNHDA and CDR2 SQIVND (reference sequence). The V end lost 8 bases, the J end lost 0 bases, and 8 bases lay between the germline ends. This CDR3 reads CASWDISNQPQHF. CDR3 sequence (DNA): TGTGCCAGTTGGGACATTAGCAATCAGCCCCAGCATTTT.

This clonotype occurred many times. The gene calls are TRBV12-3 or TRBV12-4 and TRBJ2-3; tentatively, D is TRBD2 (5 bases). CDR3 length: 14 amino acids. The ends were cut back, 6 bases at V and 3 bases at J, with 13 bases in the middle. The DNA of the CDR3 is TGTGCCAGCAGGACCCCAAGACTAACAGATACGCAGTATTTT. Protein: CASRTPRLTDTQYF.

This clonotype was picked up a small number of times. CDR3 sequence reads: CASSHTETQYF. CDR3 DNA sequence: TGCGCCAGCAGCCATACGGAGACCCAGTACTTC. The chain links TRBV5-1 to TRBJ2-5; no definite D call. Germline V lookup: CDR1 SGHRS, CDR2 YFSETQ. The germline V and J ends were trimmed by 4 bases and 5 bases, with 6 bases remaining between them. This CDR3 contains 11 residues. The full variable domain, in which reference TRBV5-1 and TRBJ2-5 provide the parts outside the CDR3, is KAGVTQTPRYLIKTRGQQVTLSCSPISGHRSVSWYQQTPGQGLQFLFEYFSETQRNKGNFPGRFSGRQFSNSRSEMNVSTLELGDSALYLCASSHTETQYFGPGTRLLVL.

The CDR3 nucleotides are TGCAGCGTTTCTTGGAACCAAGAGACCCAGTACTTC. This translates into CSVSWNQETQYF. The chain joins TRBV29-1 to TRBJ2-5, with D hard to call. CDR1 is SQVTM, CDR2 ANQGSEA, per germline. This CDR3 has 12 amino acids. With 5 bases removed from V and 0 bases from J, the gap between germline ends came to 7 bases.

The chain recombines TRBV27 with TRBJ2-7; D is tentatively TRBD1 or TRBD2 (5 bases each). The CDR3 loop spans 16 amino acids. Germline loops: CDR1 MNHEY, CDR2 SMNVEV (reference sequence). V dropped 6 bases and J dropped 4 bases, with 22 bases sitting between them. This CDR3 is CASRVFWAGEGYEQYF. The DNA of the CDR3 is TGTGCCAGCAGAGTTTTCTGGGCAGGAGAGGGGTACGAGCAGTACTTC.

The sample holds many counts of this clonotype. This CDR3 is CASSYRGNTEAFF. As DNA, the CDR3 is TGTGCCAGCAGTTACCGGGGGAACACTGAAGCTTTCTTT. The J gene is TRBJ1-1, the V gene TRBV6-5, with D uncertain. The V end was cut by 2 bases, the J end by 1 base, with 5 bases between. The germline V gene encodes CDR1 MNHEY and CDR2 SVGAGI. The CDR3 length is 13 residues.

The chain is built from TRBV3-1 and TRBJ2-1; D is uncertain. V lost 3 bases and J 8 bases, leaving 20 bases between the germline ends. Germline V lookup: CDR1 LGHDT, CDR2 YNNKEL (reference sequence). The CDR3 extends over 16 amino acids. The CDR3 sequence: CASSHPLGVGIDEQFF. In DNA, the CDR3 is TGTGCCAGCAGCCACCCCCTTGGGGTTGGGATCGATGAGCAGTTCTTC.

The chain has TRBV28 and TRBJ1-5; possibly TRBD1 for D (5 bases). Looked up from germline, CDR1 is MDHEN and CDR2 is SYDVKM. There are 14 residues in the CDR3. V dropped 4 bases and J dropped 3 bases, with 10 bases sitting between them. CDR3 in amino acids: CASSWGFLNQPQHF. The CDR3 nucleotides are TGTGCCAGCAGTTGGGGGTTTCTCAATCAGCCCCAGCATTTT.

This chain links TRBV7-2 with TRBJ2-7; no definite D call. The V and J ends lost 2 bases and 2 bases respectively, with 7 bases between them. The CDR3 runs 13 residues. The germline gives CDR1 SGHTA, CDR2 FQGNSA. Here the CDR3 reads CASSLSDTYEQYF. Here the CDR3 DNA reads TGTGCCAGCAGCTTATCGGATACCTACGAGCAGTACTTC.

Turning to this clonotype: A read error may be the cause here, since a much bigger clone is one base away. The chain couples TRBV6-5 to TRBJ1-1, with 7 bases aligning to TRBD1. CDR3 length equals 15 residues. Germline CDR1 MNHEY, CDR2 SVGAGI. The CDR3 region is CASSHSTGVNTEAFF. CDR3 coding DNA: TGTGCCAGCAGTCACTCCACAGGGGTGAACACTGAAGCTTTCTTT.

This clonotype was detected many times. V is TRBV20-1 and J is TRBJ1-5, with D possibly TRBD1 on 5 matching bases. V lost 0 bases, J lost 4 bases, and 13 bases lay in between. The CDR3 length is 15 residues. Germline loops: CDR1 DFQATT, CDR2 SNEGSKA (reference sequence). Written as DNA, the CDR3 is TGCAGTGCTAGAGAAAGAAACAGGAGAAATCAGCCCCAGCATTTT. Its protein is CSARERNRRNQPQHF.

The DNA for the CDR3 is TGTGCCAGCAGTTCGGCGACTTACTCCTACGAGCAGTACTTC. This translates into CASSSATYSYEQYF. This rearrangement joins TRBV6-5 to TRBJ2-7; D remains unclear. V dropped 4 bases and J dropped 0 bases, with 10 bases sitting between them. The CDR3 sequence is 14 residues long. The germline V gene has CDR1 MNHEY and CDR2 SVGAGI.

This clonotype was picked up a small number of times. This chain joins TRBV20-1 and TRBJ1-5; D not certain. This CDR3 contains 14 residues. Germline-derived CDR1 and CDR2 are DFQATT and SNEGSKA (reference sequence). Trimming removed 5 bases from V and 0 bases from J, with 11 bases in between. DNA for the CDR3: TGCAGTGCTTTCACTCGTTATAGCAATCAGCCCCAGCATTTT. Protein product: CSAFTRYSNQPQHF.

The table lists this clonotype with many counts. This chain uses TRBV7-9 with TRBJ2-6; D is perhaps TRBD1 (6 bases). Germline CDR1 is SEHNR and CDR2 is FQNEAQ (reference sequence). V dropped 5 bases and J dropped 2 bases, with 16 bases sitting between them. The CDR3 is 17 residues long. The CDR3 protein is CASSPPGHTAGANVLTF. CDR3 in DNA: TGTGCCAGCAGCCCCCCGGGACACACTGCTGGGGCCAACGTCCTGACTTTC.

This clonotype has at least ten counts. V is TRBV28 and J is TRBJ2-1; 10 nucleotides match TRBD2. Germline CDR1 and CDR2: MDHEN and SYDVKM. The trim removed 6 bases at V and 4 bases at J, leaving 9 bases unmatched. The CDR3 has 16 amino acids. The chain's CDR3 is CASSGLAASMYNEQFF. The CDR3 nucleotides read TGTGCCAGCAGCGGACTAGCGGCCTCAATGTACAATGAGCAGTTCTTC.

V and J are TRBV27 and TRBJ2-1; 11 positions agree with TRBD1. Germline V gene lookup returns CDR1 MNHEY and CDR2 SMNVEV (reference sequence). The CDR3 is 15 amino acids. With V trimmed by 9 bases and J by 3 bases, 7 bases remained unmatched. The CDR3 spells CASAPGTGGYNEQFF. The CDR3 bases are TGTGCCAGTGCTCCCGGGACAGGGGGCTACAATGAGCAGTTCTTC.

This clonotype has only a few counts. The chain couples TRBV5-4 to TRBJ2-7, with 7 nucleotides matching TRBD2. J gave up 2 bases and V 2 bases, and 4 bases lay outside the gene matches. The CDR3 extends over 14 amino acids. The germline gives CDR1 SGHNT, CDR2 YYREEE (reference sequence). CDR3 DNA: TGTGCCAGCAGCTTAAGCGGGGCTACCTACGAGCAGTACTTC. Residues: CASSLSGATYEQYF.

The rearrangement joins TRBV24-1 to TRBJ2-7; D remains ambiguous. Deletions cut 5 bases from V and 2 bases from J, with 9 bases between. The germline V gene has CDR1 KGHDR and CDR2 SFDVKD. CDR3 length: 13 residues. CDR3 DNA sequence: TGTGCCACCAGTGTTGGGTCCACCTACGAGCAGTACTTC. Its protein product is CATSVGSTYEQYF.

This clonotype was observed a few times. V is TRBV5-4 and J is TRBJ2-1; either TRBD1 or TRBD2 may supply D (6 bases each). V lost 4 bases, J lost 3 bases, and 11 bases lay in between. CDR3 length: 14 amino acids. Per the germline V gene, CDR1 is SGHNT and CDR2 is YYREEE (reference sequence). The CDR3 is CASSTEGGYNEQFF. DNA for the CDR3: TGTGCCAGCAGCACAGAGGGGGGCTACAATGAGCAGTTCTTC.

Only a few counts were recorded for this clonotype. The chain recombines TRBV2 with TRBJ1-1, with D hard to call. V lost 6 bases, J lost 1 base, and 9 bases lay in between. Germline V gene lookup returns CDR1 SNHLY and CDR2 FYNNEI. The CDR3 contains 13 residues. This CDR3 reads CASRFDWNTEAFF. The CDR3 nucleotides are TGTGCCAGCAGGTTCGATTGGAACACTGAAGCTTTCTTT.